This note documents a single T cell receptor beta chain sequence. Its antigen is still unknown. Peripheral blood genomic DNA, not sorted cells or RNA, was the template. Rearranged V-D-J TRB sequences were amplified with a mixed TRB-A/B primer pool. TCRdb reprocessed the multiplex PCR reads with MiXCR, giving one entry per CDR3 protein. The data show just under 2,500 distinct CDR3 sequences, under 30% seen once. These data come from a study of T cell repertoires in aging, cancer and after chemotherapy. General study points: No conclusions about immunological memory after chemotherapy can be drawn from the repertoire data. Across the chemotherapy interval, each cancer cohort showed higher median generation probability, suggesting thymic rebound.

There are 15 residues in the CDR3. Trimming shortened V by 5 bases and J by 10 bases, and 21 bases separated the two germline ends. In germline, CDR1 is SGHTA, CDR2 FQGNSA. This sequence joins TRBV7-2 and TRBJ2-1, with D unclear. The source material was blood. The clonotype comes from a human donor with a solid tumor. CDR3 region: CASSPHQSSFGEQFF. For the CDR3, the DNA is TGTGCCAGCAGCCCCCATCAGAGTAGTTTCGGAGAGCAGTTCTTC.